This T cell receptor beta chain is from a study of blood T cell repertoires in COVID-19. Study in general: The samples span acute and convalescent COVID-19 from the United States, Italy and Spain.

Sequenced by immunoSEQ multiplex PCR; TCRdb stores in-frame clones only, minus some. This sample has 330,000 or so clones; around 87% occur once, and the top ten carry approximately 1.9%. The V gene's germline CDR1 is SNHLY and CDR2 FYNNEI. With V trimmed by 6 bases and J by 3 bases, 3 bases remained unmatched. CDR3 length: 13 amino acids. V usage is TRBV2 and J usage is TRBJ1-2, with 8 nucleotides matching TRBD1. The sequence was collected from a man in his forties or fifties in a cohort exposed to, infected with or recovered from COVID-19 (not recorded which). The sequenced sample consisted of PBMCs or T cells enriched from blood (not recorded which). CDR3 region: CASSDRGHYGYTF. The DNA for the CDR3 is TGTGCCAGCAGCGACAGGGGACACTATGGCTACACCTTC.